This TCR beta chain emerged from a study of blood T cells in healthy people across ages. A J-beta primer mix and a sample-barcoded 5' primer were used in a second PCR of roughly 7 to 12 cycles. TCRdb used MiXCR to reprocess the 5' RACE reads, holding one entry per CDR3 protein. This table has over 600,000 distinct CDR3 sequences, roughly 20% appearing once. The CDR3 runs 14 residues. CDR1 SGDLS and CDR2 YYNGEE come from the germline V gene. Trimming stripped 4 bases from V and 5 bases from J, with 13 bases between. The sample holds many counts of this clonotype. Staff drew 8 to 10 milliliters of peripheral blood from each donor.

The TCR originated in a man in his 70s in good health. This chain uses TRBV9 with TRBJ2-1; unclear D gene. Sample: blood. Here the CDR3 reads CASSTQLGHNEQFF. The CDR3 DNA follows: TGTGCCAGCAGCACCCAACTCGGCCACAATGAGCAGTTCTTC.